One sample yielded the 21 T cell receptor beta chains listed below, sequenced in a study of T cells in Graves' hyperthyroidism and ophthalmopathy. TCR beta CDR3 regions were amplified from RNA. The TCR CDR3 first-round RT-PCR relied on the HTBI primer set. TCRdb re-derived calls from the multiplex PCR reads in MiXCR, one entry per CDR3 protein. The data contain 300,000 to 400,000 distinct CDR3 sequences, 20% to 25% of them singletons. Sequenced: blood. The receptors stem from a woman between 45 and 65 years old with Graves' hyperthyroidism.

V is TRBV9 and J is TRBJ2-5; TRBD2 matches at 8 bases. Trimming at V came to 4 bases and at J to 5 bases, leaving 4 bases not matched to a gene. Germline CDR1 SGDLS, CDR2 YYNGEE. CDR3 length: 13 residues. The chain's CDR3 is CASSREGKETQYF. Written as DNA, the CDR3 is TGTGCCAGCAGCCGGGAGGGGAAGGAGACCCAGTACTTC.

This clonotype was found many times. This chain uses TRBV4-1 with TRBJ1-1; D unclear. This CDR3 region has 12 residues. The germline gives CDR1 MGHRA, CDR2 YSYEKL. Trimming left V 7 bases short and J 3 bases short, with 9 bases between. The CDR3 nucleotides read TGCGCCAGCAATGGGCAGGACACTGAAGCTTTCTTT. Amino acid sequence: CASNGQDTEAFF.

The rearrangement uses TRBV28 and TRBJ2-1, with D possibly matching TRBD1 (6 bases). V shed 2 bases and J shed 3 bases, with 11 bases lying between them. Germline CDR1 is MDHEN and CDR2 is SYDVKM. This CDR3 has 15 residues. CDR3 DNA sequence: TGTGCCAGCAGTTTAATCGGGACACTCTACAATGAGCAGTTCTTC. The encoded protein is CASSLIGTLYNEQFF.

This clonotype has ten or more counts. The chain has TRBV2 and TRBJ2-7; unclear D gene. The CDR3 totals 14 residues. Germline CDR1 SNHLY, CDR2 FYNNEI. V lost 2 bases, J lost 3 bases, and 11 bases lay in between. Here the CDR3 reads CASSEIGSGYEQYF. The CDR3 region has the DNA TGTGCCAGCAGTGAAATCGGTTCAGGCTACGAGCAGTACTTC.

This clonotype was detected many times. The chain combines TRBV7-6 with TRBJ2-7, with 10 bases that match TRBD2. With 2 bases clipped from V and 2 bases from J, the junction kept 9 bases outside the gene matches. Germline CDR1 is SGHVS and CDR2 is FNYEAQ. The CDR3 runs to 17 residues. CDR3 in amino acids: CASSLKSSGRSAYEQYF. In nucleotides, the CDR3 is TGTGCCAGCAGCTTAAAGAGTAGCGGGAGGAGCGCCTACGAGCAGTACTTC.

In this sample, this clonotype turned up a few times. This could be a read error, since a much larger clone is one nucleotide away. The chain carries TRBV11-1 and TRBJ2-5; weak D call: TRBD2 (6 bases). Germline values: CDR1 SGHAT, CDR2 FQDESV (reference sequence). The CDR3 extends over 13 amino acids. In nucleotides, the CDR3 is TGTGCCAGCGGCTTAGCCGGAGGGATCTTTCGGGACTTC. Translating it yields CASGLAGGIFRDF.

This chain links TRBV11-2 with TRBJ1-2, with D maybe TRBD1 (6 bases). Per germline, CDR1 SGHAT and CDR2 FQNNGV. Trimming left V 4 bases short and J 6 bases short, with 9 bases between. The CDR3 covers 12 residues. CDR3 sequence (DNA): TGTGCCAGCAGCTCAAGGGGGAATGGCTACACCTTC. It yields the protein CASSSRGNGYTF. The full variable domain, with the rest looked up from reference TRBV11-2 and TRBJ1-2, is EAGVAQSPRYKIIEKRQSVAFWCNPISGHATLYWYQQILGQGPKLLIQFQNNGVVDDSQLPKDRFSAERLKGVDSTLKIQPAKLEDSAVYLCASSSRGNGYTFGSGTRLTVV.

This clonotype has just a few counts. The genes are TRBV14 and TRBJ2-3; D is possibly TRBD1 (6 bases). V lost 3 bases and J 4 bases, leaving 14 bases between the germline ends. Looked up from germline, CDR1 is SGHDN and CDR2 is FVKESK. The CDR3 has 15 amino acids. The CDR3 DNA is TGTGCCAGCAGCCACTTACAGGGTTCCGCAGATACGCAGTATTTT. Protein product: CASSHLQGSADTQYF.

The chain recombines TRBV6-5 with TRBJ2-7, with 8 bases that match TRBD1. Germline assignment: CDR1 MNHEY and CDR2 SVGAGI. The CDR3 sequence is 14 residues long. J lost 1 base, V lost 4 bases, and 3 bases had no gene match. This CDR3 reads CASSSWDRSYEQYF. For the CDR3, the DNA is TGTGCCAGCAGTTCTTGGGACAGGTCCTACGAGCAGTACTTC.

Many counts were recorded for this clonotype. The chain is built from TRBV7-2 and TRBJ1-4; D gene ambiguous. Trimming took off 5 bases at V and 0 bases at J, with 10 bases between the two ends. This CDR3 has 15 residues. The germline V gene encodes CDR1 SGHTA and CDR2 FQGNSA. The CDR3 region is CASSDSRATNEKLFF. The CDR3 nucleotides read TGTGCCAGCAGCGATTCCCGTGCAACTAATGAAAAACTGTTTTTT.

This clonotype was seen many times. The gene calls are TRBV5-1 and TRBJ1-5; the match to TRBD1 covers 9 bases. The CDR3 is 14 residues long. V lost 4 bases, J lost 6 bases, and 5 bases stayed unmatched. Germline V lookup: CDR1 SGHRS, CDR2 YFSETQ. The CDR3 DNA reads TGCGCCAGCAGCACGGGACAGGGAGGTCAGCCCCAGCATTTT. This sequence encodes CASSTGQGGQPQHF.

The chain combines TRBV6-2 or TRBV6-3 with TRBJ2-7, with 9 bases matching TRBD1. V shed 2 bases, J shed 5 bases, and the junction held 4 bases outside the gene matches. The CDR3 runs to 14 residues. From germline, CDR1 is MNHEY and CDR2 SVGEGT. The CDR3 sequence is CASSYGDRANEQYF. The CDR3 coding sequence is TGTGCCAGCAGTTACGGGGACAGGGCCAACGAGCAGTACTTC.

The chain joins TRBV4-1 to TRBJ2-7; D is ambiguous. Germline loops: CDR1 MGHRA, CDR2 YSYEKL. The ends were cut back, 2 bases at V and 2 bases at J, with 13 bases in the middle. The CDR3 runs 15 residues. In DNA, the CDR3 is TGCGCCAGCAGCCAAATTCCTACCGAGACCTACGAGCAGTACTTC. As protein: CASSQIPTETYEQYF.

In this sample, this clonotype turned up a few times. The chain recombines TRBV6-2 or TRBV6-3 with TRBJ2-3; perhaps D is TRBD1 or TRBD2 (5 bases each). Trimming left V 2 bases short and J 3 bases short, with 9 bases between. The germline CDR1 and CDR2 sequences are MNHEY and SVGEGT. The CDR3 contains 14 residues. The CDR3 DNA follows: TGTGCCAGCAGTTACGGGGGTGAGACAGATACGCAGTATTTT. This codes for CASSYGGETDTQYF.

This clonotype was counted at least ten times. The chain combines TRBV11-2 with TRBJ2-7, with 8 bases matching TRBD2. CDR3 length: 15 amino acids. V shed 3 bases and J 6 bases; nucleotides not matched to a gene: 10. The germline gives CDR1 SGHAT, CDR2 FQNNGV. The CDR3 sequence: CASSFLSGGSLEQYF. The DNA of the CDR3 is TGTGCCAGCAGCTTCCTCAGCGGGGGAAGTCTCGAGCAGTACTTC.

This clonotype was seen many times. The chain couples TRBV11-2 to TRBJ2-3, with 7 bases aligning to TRBD2. CDR1 is SGHAT, CDR2 FQNNGV, per germline. The CDR3 covers 16 residues. J was trimmed by 2 bases and V by 0 bases; bases with no gene match: 5. The CDR3 nucleotides read TGTGCCAGCAGCTTAGAAGGTGCGGGAGCCACAGATACGCAGTATTTT. Translating it yields CASSLEGAGATDTQYF. Based on the CDR3 plus reference TRBV11-2 and TRBJ2-3, the full variable domain is EAGVAQSPRYKIIEKRQSVAFWCNPISGHATLYWYQQILGQGPKLLIQFQNNGVVDDSQLPKDRFSAERLKGVDSTLKIQPAKLEDSAVYLCASSLEGAGATDTQYFGPGTRLTVL.

The chain employs TRBV28 and TRBJ1-2; D not certain. The V end lost 11 bases, the J end lost 0 bases, and 7 bases lay between the germline ends. Germline lookup yields CDR1 MDHEN and CDR2 SYDVKM. This CDR3 comprises 11 residues. CDR3 coding DNA: TGTGCCGTGGCAGCTAACTATGGCTACACCTTC. Encoded protein: CAVAANYGYTF.

Only a few counts were recorded for this clonotype. V usage is TRBV20-1 and J usage is TRBJ1-1, with 12 bases identical to TRBD1. CDR1 and CDR2 from the germline V gene are DFQATT and SNEGSKA (reference sequence). Unmatched junction bases numbered 5, after V lost 1 base and J lost 5 bases. The CDR3 runs 15 residues. CDR3 sequence reads: CSARGRDRGQTEAFF. Written as DNA, the CDR3 is TGCAGTGCTAGAGGCCGGGACAGGGGGCAGACTGAAGCTTTCTTT.

The chain carries TRBV6-1 and TRBJ2-2; D perhaps matches TRBD2 (6 bases). Trimming removed 6 bases at V and 2 bases at J, with 10 bases between. In germline, CDR1 is MNHNS, CDR2 SASEGT. There are 14 residues in the CDR3. CDR3 sequence: CASRGTFNTGELFF. The DNA of the CDR3 is TGTGCCAGCAGAGGGACTTTTAACACCGGGGAGCTGTTTTTT.

This clonotype has a count of ten or more. One end of the junction is discordant with germline, which a read error may explain. The chain is built from TRBV29-1 and TRBJ2-1; 13 bases are shared with TRBD2. Germline V gene lookup returns CDR1 SQVTM and CDR2 ANQGSEA. The CDR3 is made up of 16 amino acids. CDR3 nucleotide sequence: TGCAGCGTGGAAGGGACTAGCGGGAAATCCTACAATGAGCAGTTCTTC. This codes for CSVEGTSGKSYNEQFF.

The chain couples TRBV7-9 to TRBJ2-3; TRBD1 aligns across 8 bases. The CDR3 loop spans 19 amino acids. The trim removed 1 base at V and 4 bases at J, leaving 16 bases unmatched. Germline V CDR1 and CDR2: SEHNR, FQNEAQ (reference sequence). The DNA for the CDR3 is TGTGCCAGCAGCTTAGTCTCCTACGGACAGGGTAGCAACGCAGATACGCAGTATTTT. Its protein is CASSLVSYGQGSNADTQYF.